This note documents a single TCR beta chain sequence. Its antigen remains unidentified. The sample comes from a study of Ad26.COV2.S vaccination and SARS-CoV-2 variants. Findings and caveats of the study: Recipients of either vaccine or placebo displayed similar breadth of non-spike TCRs.

The treatment is: about 20 received Ad26.COV2.S at low or high dose, single or two shots; 5 received placebo; per-sample allocation not given. It was on day 63 after the first vaccine or placebo injection that samples were taken. This adult donor, from Boston, was 18-55 years old. Using immunoSEQ multiplex PCR, the repertoire was profiled, and TCRdb retains in-frame clones only, with some absent. The repertoire holds about 480,000 clones, with 87% as singletons. CDR3 length: 13 residues. The germline V gene encodes CDR1 SGHNT and CDR2 YENEEA. Trimming left V 1 base short and J 4 bases short, with 7 bases between.

The input for sequencing was peripheral blood, taken in a trial of Ad26.COV2.S vaccine versus placebo. This TCR came from a person between 18 and 60 years old who received the Ad26.COV2.S COVID-19 vaccine or a placebo. The chain has TRBV11-3 and TRBJ2-5; tentative D call: TRBD1 (5 bases). The CDR3 DNA is TGTGCCAGCAGCTTAGTTACAGGAGAGACCCAGTACTTC. Its translation: CASSLVTGETQYF.